This TCR beta chain was retrieved from a study of tumor-infiltrating lymphocytes in primary liver carcinoma. In addition to blood RNA drawn from unsorted whole blood, germline DNA was extracted. The CDR3 contains 16 residues. cDNA specific to TCR beta was made from 500 ng of total RNA, with a constant-region primer employed for priming. For TCR beta, libraries were produced by three nested multiplex PCR rounds using slightly modified ARM-PCR. Each of the first two PCR rounds ran nine to ten cycles with TRBV1-TRBV30 forward and C-beta reverse primers. TCRdb passed the multiplex PCR reads through MiXCR, listing each CDR3 protein once. The sample has about 320,000 distinct CDR3 sequences; more than 55% are singletons. The study, taken as a whole, reports: Tumor region pairs outstripped tumor-adjacent and tumor-blood pairs in overlap.

In the case of this clonotype: The antigen remains undetermined. Its ends do not fully match the called genes, so a read error is possible.

The sample was peripheral blood. The chain is built from TRBV12-3 or TRBV12-4 and TRBJ2-2, with D tentatively TRBD1 (6 bases). The sequence was obtained from a man in his forties with primary liver carcinoma and hepatitis B virus infection. The CDR3 spells CASSSGQGRVVGKLFF. The CDR3 DNA is TGTGCCAGCAGTTCAGGGCAGGGGAGAGTGGTCGGGAAGCTGTTTTTT.